Each of the 7 T cell receptor beta chains below was sequenced from the same sample in a study of cytomegalovirus exposure and HLA in healthy donors. Both 60 Vbeta primers and 13 Jbeta primers went into the PCR. Profiling relied on immunoSEQ multiplex PCR, and the TCRdb table lists in-frame clones only, not all of them. This table has 100,000 to 150,000 clones, 80% appearing once. Material: PBMCs. The receptor source for this set is a woman aged 40 to 50 in good health and CMV-seronegative.

The chain carries TRBV6-5 and TRBJ2-5, with TRBD2 as a possible D gene (5 bases). Per germline, CDR1 MNHEY and CDR2 SVGAGI. The V end was cut by 5 bases, the J end by 5 bases, with 6 bases between. The CDR3 is 11 residues long. In DNA form, the CDR3 reads TGTGCCAGCAGTACGGGGGAGACCCAGTACTTC. Translated, it gives CASSTGETQYF.

This chain connects TRBV7-9 to TRBJ2-3; possible D gene TRBD2, 7 bases. The CDR3 totals 14 residues. V gave up 8 bases and J gave up 8 bases, with 20 bases separating them. Germline assignment: CDR1 SEHNR and CDR2 FQNEAQ (reference sequence). The CDR3 is CASSPGGGPTTQYF. The DNA for the CDR3 is TGTGCCAGCTCTCCTGGCGGGGGCCCGACTACGCAGTATTTT.

The chain links TRBV7-9 to TRBJ2-5, with 11 bases fitting TRBD2. Germline lookup yields CDR1 SEHNR and CDR2 FQNEAQ (reference sequence). CDR3 length: 16 amino acids. V lost 5 bases and J lost 4; bases outside the gene matches: 9. The CDR3 loop reads CASSQTSGEVGETQYF. Written as DNA, the CDR3 is TGTGCCAGCAGCCAGACTAGCGGGGAGGTTGGAGAGACCCAGTACTTC.

The chain joins TRBV11-2 to TRBJ1-3, with TRBD1 identical over 8 bases. There are 13 residues in the CDR3. Germline lookup yields CDR1 SGHAT and CDR2 FQNNGV. V gave up 5 bases and J gave up 8 bases; unmatched junction bases: 5. CDR3 nucleotide sequence: TGTGCCAGCAGCAAGGACAGGGTTTACACCATATATTTT. This codes for CASSKDRVYTIYF.

This chain uses TRBV4-2 with TRBJ2-1; 7 positions match TRBD2. Germline V gene lookup returns CDR1 LGHNA and CDR2 YNFKEQ. V dropped 0 bases and J dropped 12; count of bases not matched to a gene: 8. There are 14 residues in the CDR3. This CDR3 reads CASSQDKGSGRQFF. CDR3 DNA: TGTGCCAGCAGCCAAGATAAGGGTAGCGGGCGGCAGTTCTTC.

The V gene is TRBV4-3, the J gene TRBJ1-5; D not resolved. CDR3 length equals 16 residues. Deletions cut 0 bases from V and 5 bases from J, with 14 bases between. Germline CDR1 and CDR2: LGHNA and YSLEER. CDR3 in amino acids: CASSQDNAPHYQPQHF. CDR3 bases: TGCGCCAGCAGCCAAGATAATGCCCCACATTATCAGCCCCAGCATTTT.

The J gene is TRBJ2-1, the V gene TRBV4-1; a weak D match, TRBD1 (6 bases). Trimming removed 4 bases from V and 4 bases from J, with 11 bases in between. The CDR3 is 14 amino acids. Per germline, CDR1 MGHRA and CDR2 YSYEKL. The CDR3 DNA reads TGCGCCAGCAGCCCTCGCCAGGGGTACAATGAGCAGTTCTTC. Protein product: CASSPRQGYNEQFF.